The 13 T cell receptor beta chains reported below all come from one sample, sequenced in a study of T cells expressing NK-cell markers. TCRdb reprocessed the 5' RACE reads and keeps a single row for each CDR3 protein, giving no DNA. The sample's table shows about 150,000 distinct CDR3 sequences. The sample taken for sequencing was blood T cells: a sorted CD56 or NKG2C T cell subset, CD4+ or CD8+ T cells, or bulk PBMC T cells (not recorded which). The receptors derive from a young man in good health.

The rearrangement uses TRBV12-3 or TRBV12-4 and TRBJ1-2; absent DNA, TCRdb's TRBD1 call cannot be checked. The CDR3 contains 13 residues. The CDR3 sequence: CASSPQGSYGYTF.

The CDR3 here is CASSLVAVDLAAEKLFF. The rearrangement uses TRBV7-9 and TRBJ1-4. The CDR3 consists of 17 residues. CDR1 and CDR2 (germline): SEHNR, FQNEAQ (reference sequence).

The chain is built from TRBV7-9 and TRBJ2-3. The CDR3 is 14 amino acids. Germline V CDR1 and CDR2: SEHNR, FQNEAQ (reference sequence). This CDR3 reads CASSSSFWTDTQYF.

CDR3 amino acids: CASSQDPSVSTDTQYF. The chain couples TRBV4-3 to TRBJ2-3. The CDR3 has 16 amino acids. Germline lookup yields CDR1 LGHNA and CDR2 YSLEER.

The chain employs TRBV23-1 and TRBJ2-1; TCRdb returns TRBD2, unconfirmable since there is no DNA. TRBV23-1 is recorded as an ORF, its role being uncertain. The CDR3 is made up of 17 amino acids. CDR3 amino acids: CASSQRRRNLAGDEQFF.

The V gene is TRBV7-9, the J gene TRBJ2-1. Looked up from germline, CDR1 is SEHNR and CDR2 is FQNEAQ (reference sequence). The CDR3 runs 13 residues. This chain's CDR3 is CASSLDLYNEQFF.

This sequence joins TRBV3-1 and TRBJ2-1; TCRdb's D gene call, TRBD1, goes unchecked for lack of DNA. This CDR3 contains 16 residues. Germline-derived CDR1 and CDR2 are LGHDT and YNNKEL (reference sequence). CDR3 sequence reads: CASSQDEGQGGNEQFF.

This chain uses TRBV5-5 with TRBJ2-5. The CDR3 contains 12 residues. Germline-derived CDR1 and CDR2 are SGHKS and YYEKEE (reference sequence). CDR3 amino acids: CASSLISETQYF.

This chain joins TRBV29-1 and TRBJ1-2. This CDR3 has 13 amino acids. Germline V gene sequence: CDR1 SQVTM, CDR2 ANQGSEA. The CDR3: CSVSPDGGHGYTF.

The rearrangement links TRBV7-9 to TRBJ2-1; TCRdb reports TRBD2, a call that lacks DNA to check it against. Germline loops: CDR1 SEHNR, CDR2 FQNEAQ (reference sequence). The CDR3 has 12 residues. The CDR3: CASSLTSAEQFF.

The rearrangement uses TRBV12-3 or TRBV12-4 and TRBJ2-1. The CDR3 is 11 residues long. CDR3 residues: CASSVSGEQFF.

This chain uses TRBV9 with TRBJ1-1; TCRdb gives TRBD1 as the D gene, but with no DNA this cannot be confirmed. Germline V gene sequence: CDR1 SGDLS, CDR2 YYNGEE. The CDR3 contains 12 residues. The CDR3: CASSDGATEAFF.

The chain has TRBV9 and TRBJ2-1; TCRdb names TRBD2, which stays unverified in the absence of DNA. Looked up from germline, CDR1 is SGDLS and CDR2 is YYNGEE. This CDR3 has 17 amino acids. Here the CDR3 reads CASSGGTSGSRYNEQFF.